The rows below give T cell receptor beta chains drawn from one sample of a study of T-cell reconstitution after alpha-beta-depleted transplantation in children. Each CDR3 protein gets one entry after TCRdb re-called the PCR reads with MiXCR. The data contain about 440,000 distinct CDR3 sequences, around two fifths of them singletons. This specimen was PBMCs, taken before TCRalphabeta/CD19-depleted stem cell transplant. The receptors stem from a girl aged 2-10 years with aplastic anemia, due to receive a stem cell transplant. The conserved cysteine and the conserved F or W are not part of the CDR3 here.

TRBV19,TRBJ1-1,ASSMYRNLNTEAF
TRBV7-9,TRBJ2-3,ASSLQGAGDTQY
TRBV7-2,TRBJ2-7,ASSLAGTSDEQY
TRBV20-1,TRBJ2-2,SARQGVANTGELF
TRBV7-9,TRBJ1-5,ASSSGRGYSNQPQH
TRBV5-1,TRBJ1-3,ASSFDTGNTIY
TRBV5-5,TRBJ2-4,ASSLSWGGIQY
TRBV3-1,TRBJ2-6,ASSQDLGGANVLT
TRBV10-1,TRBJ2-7,ASKGPAGVTYEQY
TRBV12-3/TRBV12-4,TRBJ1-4,ASSLRELNEKLF
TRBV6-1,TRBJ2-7,ASSWSSGTYEQY
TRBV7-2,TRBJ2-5,ASSPRLAGGQETQY
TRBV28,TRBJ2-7,ASILTGGYEQY
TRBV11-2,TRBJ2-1,ASRRISGTYNEQF
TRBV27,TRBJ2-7,ASSLSNPDRGLYEQY
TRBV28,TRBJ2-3,ASSLWSLAASTDTQY
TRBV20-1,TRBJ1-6,SARVGRGLSPLH
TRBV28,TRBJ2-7,ASSLKTSGTAPYEQY
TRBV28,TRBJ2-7,ASTFTGRASYEQY
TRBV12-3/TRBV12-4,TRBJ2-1,ASSPHSGSSYNEQF
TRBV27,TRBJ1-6,ASSIHPRGGRDSPLH
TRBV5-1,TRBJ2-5,ASSPRDRGRLPQY
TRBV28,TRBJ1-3,ASSGDPSSGNTIY
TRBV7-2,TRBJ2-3,ASSSTSLAATQY
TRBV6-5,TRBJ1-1,ASSYLRGRPEAF
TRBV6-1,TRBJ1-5,ASSPWTGQGQPQH
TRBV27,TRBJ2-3,ASSLNGGSADTQY
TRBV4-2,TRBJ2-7,ASSQDLAGPYEQY
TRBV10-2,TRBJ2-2,ATLPGLKSSGELF
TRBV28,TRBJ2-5,ASSFPSGRAQQTQY
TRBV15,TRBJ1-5,ATSRGRDRGISNQPQH
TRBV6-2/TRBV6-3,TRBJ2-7,ASSENAYEQY
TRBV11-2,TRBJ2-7,ASSTGTSPTEQY
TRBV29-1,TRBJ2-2,SVEGRGGELF
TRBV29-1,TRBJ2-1,SVVGRNNEQF
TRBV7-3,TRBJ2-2,AGGGPGELF
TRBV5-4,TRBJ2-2,ASSFGLAGSTGELF
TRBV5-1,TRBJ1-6,ASSLYTGNSPLH
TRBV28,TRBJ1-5,ASSGGTGVHQPQH
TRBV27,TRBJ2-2,ASSLGTGKRNGELF
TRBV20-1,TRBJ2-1,SARVVNEQF
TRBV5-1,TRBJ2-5,ASNLGPGTLETQY
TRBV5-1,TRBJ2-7,ASSLGLAGGFEQY
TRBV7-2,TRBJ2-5,ASSPGLAGGLGTQY
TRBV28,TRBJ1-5,ASSFSQPQH
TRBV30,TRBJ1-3,AWSAGNTIY
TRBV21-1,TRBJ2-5,ASSRILYRRGHRVGTQY
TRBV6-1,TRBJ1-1,ASSLFGGGVGTEAF
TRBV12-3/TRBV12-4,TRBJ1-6,ASSSGTARVSPLH
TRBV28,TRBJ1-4,ASDREGEKLF
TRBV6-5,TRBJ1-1,ASSSRPRGTEAF
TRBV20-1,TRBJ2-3,SARDLEPHTDTQY
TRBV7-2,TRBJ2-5,ASSGALGETQY
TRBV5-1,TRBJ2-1,ASSLSGSGRNNEQF
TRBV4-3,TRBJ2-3,ASSPAVAGVPDTQY
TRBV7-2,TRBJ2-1,ASSQISGSYNEQF